This T cell receptor (beta chain) was obtained from a study of control samples from healthy donors and cancer patients. Using immunoSEQ multiplex PCR, the repertoire was profiled, and TCRdb retains in-frame clones only, with some absent. The sample shows about 14,000 clones, around 77% of them seen only once. V was trimmed by 5 bases and J by 4 bases, leaving 15 bases between them. The length of the CDR3 is 15 residues. CDR1 is SGHTA and CDR2 is FQGNSA in the germline V gene. The sequence came from a female donor with lung cancer. The rearrangement links TRBV7-2 to TRBJ2-1; D is tentatively TRBD1 or TRBD2 (5 bases each). Material for sequencing was formalin-fixed, paraffin-embedded tissue. The CDR3: CASSPFRGGYNEQFF. CDR3 nucleotide sequence: TGTGCCAGCAGCCCCTTCCGGGGCGGATACAATGAGCAGTTCTTC.